The following is a T cell receptor beta chain sequence with its context. The source of the sample is a study of Ad26.COV2.S vaccination and SARS-CoV-2 variants. Stated treatment: around 19 received Ad26.COV2.S at low or high dose, single or two shots; about five received placebo; per-sample allocation not given. Samples analyzed were those drawn on day 63 after the first vaccine or placebo injection. Clones were sequenced by immunoSEQ multiplex PCR, and TCRdb holds only the in-frame ones, with some missing. The table has approximately 350,000 clones, 87% seen once. Germline V CDR1 and CDR2: GTSNPN, SVGIG (reference sequence). The V gene lost 1 base and the J gene lost 0 bases, with 13 bases spanning the gap. The CDR3 extends over 16 amino acids.

The sample was peripheral blood, taken in a trial of Ad26.COV2.S vaccine versus placebo. V gene TRBV30 combines with J gene TRBJ1-3; D is possibly TRBD1 (5 bases). This receptor was obtained from a person between 18 and 65 years old who received the Ad26.COV2.S COVID-19 vaccine or a placebo. CDR3 in amino acids: CAWSGTGLFSGNTIYF. Written as DNA, the CDR3 is TGTGCCTGGAGTGGCACGGGACTTTTCTCTGGAAACACCATATATTTT.